The 31 T cell receptor beta chains in this list originate from one sample, sequenced in a study of technical replicates of blood from a few donors. Sequencing used immunoSEQ multiplex PCR; TCRdb keeps in-frame clones, though not all of them. The sample holds over 75,000 clones, 97% seen once. The sample was T cells isolated from PBMCs. The receptors here all came from a human donor in good health.

The V call is TRBV10-3, the J call TRBJ1-3; D may be TRBD1 (5 bases). The CDR3 contains 13 residues. Between the trimmed V and J ends, which lost 6 bases and 2 bases, there was a span of 8 bases. CDR1 ENHRY and CDR2 SYGVKD come from the germline V gene. CDR3 protein: CAIRQETGNTIYF. CDR3 DNA sequence: TGTGCCATCAGACAGGAGACTGGAAACACCATATATTTT.

The chain links TRBV5-1 to TRBJ1-1; the match to TRBD1 covers 9 bases. The trim removed 4 bases at V and 0 bases at J, leaving 4 bases unmatched. The CDR3 is 15 amino acids. Germline values: CDR1 SGHRS, CDR2 YFSETQ. CDR3 DNA: TGCGCCAGCAGCCAGGGACAGGGAATGAACACTGAAGCTTTCTTT. It yields the protein CASSQGQGMNTEAFF.

This clone was detected once. The V and J genes are TRBV6-5 and TRBJ2-3, with 8 bases identical to TRBD1. The germline V gene encodes CDR1 MNHEY and CDR2 SVGAGI. CDR3 size: 15 residues. V was clipped by 8 bases and J by 4 bases; unmatched bases: 11. CDR3 bases: TGTGCCAGCCAAGCACGCAGGGGGCGACCAGATACGCAGTATTTT. Protein product: CASQARRGRPDTQYF.

The V and J genes are TRBV6-6 and TRBJ1-2, with 10 bases lining up with TRBD1. V was clipped by 6 bases and J by 7 bases; unmatched bases: 5. The CDR3 is 13 residues long. The germline CDR1 and CDR2 sequences are MNHNY and SVGAGI (reference sequence). The CDR3 reads CASSTGQGIGYTF. The CDR3 bases are TGTGCCAGCAGCACGGGACAGGGGATTGGCTACACCTTC.

The chain is built from TRBV4-1 and TRBJ2-7, with D perhaps TRBD2 (6 bases). The germline CDR1 and CDR2 sequences are MGHRA and YSYEKL. Trimming took 0 bases from V and 0 from J, leaving 12 bases between them. This CDR3 has 16 amino acids. DNA of the CDR3: TGCGCCAGCAGCCAAGAACCCGGTAGCGGCTCCTACGAGCAGTACTTC. Amino acids: CASSQEPGSGSYEQYF.

The genes are TRBV30 and TRBJ2-5; 9 nucleotides match TRBD1. CDR3 length equals 12 residues. Germline V gives CDR1 GTSNPN, CDR2 SVGIG (reference sequence). Trimming at V came to 8 bases and at J to 5 bases, leaving 6 bases not matched to a gene. This CDR3 is CAGDREGETQYF. The CDR3 DNA follows: TGTGCCGGGGACAGGGAGGGGGAGACCCAGTACTTC.

This clone has only one observation. The V and J genes are TRBV6-5 and TRBJ1-2; D might be TRBD1 (5 bases). Per germline, CDR1 MNHEY and CDR2 SVGAGI. V shed 5 bases and J shed 4 bases, with 14 bases lying between them. The CDR3 is made up of 14 amino acids. This CDR3 is CASSNRQTSYGYTF. The CDR3 region has the DNA TGTGCCAGCAGTAATCGACAGACTTCCTATGGCTACACCTTC.

A remark on this clone: The junction shows a germline mismatch at one end, possibly a read error. The rearrangement links TRBV7-7 to TRBJ2-2; 10 positions agree with TRBD1. This CDR3 region has 15 residues. Germline V gene lookup returns CDR1 SSHAT and CDR2 FNYEAQ (reference sequence). The CDR3 nucleotides are TGTGCTAGCAGTCGGGACAGGGGAAGCTCCGGGGAGCTGTTTTTT. Amino acids: CASSRDRGSSGELFF.

This chain uses TRBV2 with TRBJ2-1, with 7 bases lining up with TRBD1. The CDR3 totals 15 residues. Trimming removed 5 bases from V and 3 bases from J; junction bases left unmatched: 7. Germline V gene sequence: CDR1 SNHLY, CDR2 FYNNEI. CDR3 nucleotides: TGTGCCAGCAGTCTCAGAGGGGGCGGCTACAATGAGCAGTTCTTC. Protein product: CASSLRGGGYNEQFF.

The chain has TRBV9 and TRBJ1-2; 7 bases line up with TRBD1. Trimming cost V 4 bases and J 4 bases; bases outside gene matches: 4. The CDR3 totals 13 residues. CDR1 SGDLS and CDR2 YYNGEE come from the germline V gene. CDR3 bases: TGTGCCAGCAGCTCGGACAGGATCTATGGCTACACCTTC. Amino acids: CASSSDRIYGYTF.

V usage is TRBV29-1 and J usage is TRBJ1-2; TRBD1 matches 9 bases. Germline CDR1 reads SQVTM; CDR2 reads ANQGSEA. This CDR3 contains 18 residues. The junction had 20 bases not matched to a gene; V was cut back by 5 bases and J by 4 bases. The CDR3: CSVLKFTGGAEILYGYTF. In nucleotides, the CDR3 is TGCAGCGTTCTGAAGTTTACAGGGGGCGCGGAGATCCTCTATGGCTACACCTTC.

The chain links TRBV6-5 to TRBJ2-7; D not certain. V shed 5 bases and J shed 1 base, with 9 bases lying between them. CDR1 and CDR2 (germline): MNHEY, SVGAGI. CDR3 size: 13 residues. The CDR3 spells CASSPQPSYEQYF. The DNA for the CDR3 is TGTGCCAGCAGTCCACAGCCTTCCTACGAGCAGTACTTC.

The genes are TRBV5-3 and TRBJ2-5; no reliable D call. TRBV5-3 is known as an ORF, though its function is uncertain. Trimming removed 2 bases at V and 6 bases at J, with 5 bases between. The CDR3 sequence is 11 residues long. CDR3 in DNA: TGTGCCAGAAGCTTTTGGCAGACCCAGTACTTC. Translating gives CARSFWQTQYF.

The chain uses TRBV29-1 and TRBJ2-7; TRBD1 matches at 7 bases. The germline gives CDR1 SQVTM, CDR2 ANQGSEA. This CDR3 has 13 residues. Germline trimming cut 4 bases from V and 6 bases from J; bases unmatched to any gene: 9. The CDR3 sequence: CSVASIGGLEQYF. The CDR3 DNA follows: TGCAGCGTTGCGAGTATAGGGGGCCTCGAGCAGTACTTC.

The chain is built from TRBV4-3 and TRBJ2-2; D unclear. The V gene's germline CDR1 is LGHNA and CDR2 YSLEER. This CDR3 comprises 13 residues. The V end was cut by 1 base, the J end by 6 bases, with 6 bases between. The CDR3 here is CASSQVESGELFF. CDR3 bases: TGCGCCAGCAGCCAAGTAGAGTCCGGGGAGCTGTTTTTT.

The chain links TRBV19 to TRBJ2-5; 8 nucleotides agree with TRBD1. CDR3 size: 13 residues. Germline assignment: CDR1 LNHDA and CDR2 SQIVND (reference sequence). The trim removed 5 bases at V and 3 bases at J, leaving 2 bases unmatched. CDR3 DNA: TGTGCCAGTAGTGTGGACAGGGAAGAGACCCAGTACTTC. Its translation is CASSVDREETQYF.

The chain employs TRBV7-9 and TRBJ2-7, with D possibly being TRBD1 (5 bases). The V end lost 5 bases, the J end lost 4 bases, and 12 bases lay between the germline ends. Germline V gene sequence: CDR1 SEHNR, CDR2 FQNEAQ (reference sequence). This CDR3 has 13 residues. The DNA of the CDR3 is TGTGCCAGCAGCCCACGACAGATTTACGAGCAGTACTTC. Translated, it gives CASSPRQIYEQYF.

V usage is TRBV11-2 and J usage is TRBJ1-1, with D maybe TRBD1 (6 bases). Trimming took 3 bases from V and 6 from J, leaving 8 bases between them. Germline CDR1 SGHAT, CDR2 FQNNGV. CDR3 size: 12 residues. CDR3 loop: CASSFRGPEAFF. In nucleotides, the CDR3 is TGTGCCAGCAGCTTCAGGGGCCCTGAAGCTTTCTTT.

V usage is TRBV5-6 and J usage is TRBJ2-7; 7 nucleotides match TRBD2. Germline CDR1 is SGHDT and CDR2 is YYEEEE. Trimming at V came to 1 base and at J to 6 bases, leaving 4 bases not matched to a gene. The CDR3 spans 13 residues. CDR3 in amino acids: CASSLPSGIEQYF. For the CDR3, the DNA is TGTGCCAGCAGCTTGCCCAGCGGGATCGAGCAGTACTTC.

The chain joins TRBV19 to TRBJ2-7; 10 positions match TRBD1. Germline V gene lookup returns CDR1 LNHDA and CDR2 SQIVND (reference sequence). V lost 8 bases, J lost 3 bases, and 7 bases stayed unmatched. The CDR3 has 14 amino acids. DNA of the CDR3: TGTGCCAGTCAGCCGGGACAGGGGCTCTACGAGCAGTACTTC. Its protein product is CASQPGQGLYEQYF.

This chain joins TRBV7-2 and TRBJ1-2; D unclear. V was clipped by 2 bases and J by 4 bases, with 11 bases between them. The CDR3 runs to 14 residues. Germline V gene lookup returns CDR1 SGHTA and CDR2 FQGNSA. CDR3 sequence reads: CASSLSGSLYGYTF. In nucleotides, the CDR3 is TGTGCCAGCAGCTTATCCGGGTCCCTCTATGGCTACACCTTC.

This clone has a single count. The chain recombines TRBV30 with TRBJ2-1; D is uncertain. The V end lost 1 base, the J end lost 5 bases, and 9 bases lay between the germline ends. CDR1 is GTSNPN and CDR2 is SVGIG in the germline V gene (reference sequence). The CDR3 sequence is 13 residues long. CDR3 sequence (DNA): TGTGCCTGGAGTGCTATAGTGGACAATGAGCAGTTCTTC. Its translation is CAWSAIVDNEQFF. Full variable domain (missing parts from reference TRBV30 and TRBJ2-1): SQTIHQWPATLVQPVGSPLSLECTVEGTSNPNLYWYRQAAGRGLQLLFYSVGIGQISSEVPQNLSASRPQDRQFILSSKKLLLSDSGFYLCAWSAIVDNEQFFGPGTRLTVL.

The chain couples TRBV27 to TRBJ2-5; no definite D call. This CDR3 has 16 amino acids. V lost 4 bases and J 0 bases, leaving 15 bases between the germline ends. CDR1 and CDR2 (germline): MNHEY, SMNVEV (reference sequence). CDR3 in DNA: TGTGCCAGCAGTTACCGGTCTACCCTAGACCAAGAGACCCAGTACTTC. It translates to CASSYRSTLDQETQYF.

The J gene is TRBJ2-3, the V gene TRBV12-1; no check of the table's D call, TRBD1, against the DNA was made. TRBV12-1 is termed a pseudogene. This CDR3 contains 14 residues. CDR3 sequence reads: CASSFEDRADTQYF. In DNA, the CDR3 is TGTGCCAGCAGCTTTGAGGACAGGGCAGATACGCAGTATTTT.

DNA of the CDR3: TGTGCCAGCAGGGAGGGTGCTAACTCTGGGGCCAACGTCCTGACTTTC. Translation: CASREGANSGANVLTF. The chain uses TRBV5-8 and TRBJ2-6, with a weak D call TRBD2 (6 bases). V was clipped by 5 bases and J by 0 bases, with 12 bases between them. The V gene's germline CDR1 is SGHTS and CDR2 YDEGEE. This CDR3 is 16 amino acids long.

The chain uses TRBV6-5 and TRBJ2-5; 7 bases are a match to TRBD1. The CDR3 is 16 amino acids. Per germline, CDR1 MNHEY and CDR2 SVGAGI. The V gene end was trimmed by 0 bases and the J gene end by 3 bases; junction bases not matched to a gene: 7. The CDR3 DNA reads TGTGCCAGCAGTTACTCCCCGGGACAGACTAAAGAGACCCAGTACTTC. Translation: CASSYSPGQTKETQYF.

This clone was counted once. This chain uses TRBV7-9 with TRBJ1-4; 9 bases match TRBD1. V lost 3 bases and J lost 5; bases outside the gene matches: 4. Germline lookup yields CDR1 SEHNR and CDR2 FQNEAQ (reference sequence). CDR3 size: 15 residues. The CDR3 loop reads CASSFDGTGNEKLFF. CDR3 nucleotides: TGTGCCAGCAGCTTTGACGGGACAGGGAATGAAAAACTGTTTTTT.

The chain recombines TRBV29-1 with TRBJ2-6; no clear D gene. The CDR3 length is 14 residues. Germline CDR1 reads SQVTM; CDR2 reads ANQGSEA. Trimming removed 3 bases from V and 0 bases from J, with 6 bases in between. CDR3: CSVDEFSGANVLTF. CDR3 in DNA: TGCAGCGTTGACGAGTTCTCTGGGGCCAACGTCCTGACTTTC. Full variable domain (rest looked up from reference TRBV29-1 and TRBJ2-6): SAVISQKPSRDICQRGTSLTIQCQVDSQVTMMFWYRQQPGQSLTLIATANQGSEATYESGFVIDKFPISRPNLTFSTLTVSNMSPEDSSIYLCSVDEFSGANVLTFGAGSRLTVL.

V is TRBV5-1 and J is TRBJ1-1; 10 bases match TRBD1. The CDR3 is 17 amino acids. The V gene's germline CDR1 is SGHRS and CDR2 YFSETQ. J gave up 4 bases and V 4 bases, and 13 bases lay outside the gene matches. In nucleotides, the CDR3 is TGCGCCAGCAGCACAACCGGGACAGGGGACAAAGGCACTGAAGCTTTCTTT. Translation gives CASSTTGTGDKGTEAFF.

The sample holds one count of this clone. The gene calls are TRBV5-1 and TRBJ2-7, with a tentative D call TRBD1 (5 bases). Trimming pared 2 bases from V and 5 bases from J, leaving 17 bases between. There are 15 residues in the CDR3. Germline CDR1 and CDR2: SGHRS and YFSETQ. The DNA of the CDR3 is TGCGCCAGCAGCTTACGGACACCAAACCGCCACGAGCAGTACTTC. Amino acid sequence: CASSLRTPNRHEQYF. Together with reference TRBV5-1 and TRBJ2-7, the CDR3 gives the full variable domain: KAGVTQTPRYLIKTRGQQVTLSCSPISGHRSVSWYQQTPGQGLQFLFEYFSETQRNKGNFPGRFSGRQFSNSRSEMNVSTLELGDSALYLCASSLRTPNRHEQYFGPGTRLTVT.

The CDR3 nucleotides are TGTGCCAGCAGCTTAGCAGGGCCAGGGGATCAGCCCCAGCATTTT. It encodes CASSLAGPGDQPQHF. The chain combines TRBV11-2 with TRBJ1-5; TRBD1 is a possible D gene (6 bases). The CDR3 has 15 amino acids. Trimming shortened V by 1 base and J by 5 bases, and 12 bases separated the two germline ends. The germline gives CDR1 SGHAT, CDR2 FQNNGV.